This T cell receptor beta chain came from a study of Tregs in tolerant kidney transplant recipients. V shed 6 bases, J shed 4 bases, and the junction held 7 bases outside the gene matches. This CDR3 has 15 amino acids. The V gene's germline CDR1 is SNHLY and CDR2 FYNNEI. CD4+CD25+CD127- Tregs, CD4+CD25- non-Tregs, CD4 and CD8 cells were sorted. Method: immunoSEQ multiplex PCR; TCRdb's copy keeps in-frame clones and lacks some. The table has roughly 46,000 clones, about 90% seen once. The clonotype was recovered from a human donor in good health. The specimen sequenced was Tregs from blood. V gene TRBV2 combines with J gene TRBJ2-2, with TRBD1 matching 8 bases. This chain's CDR3 is CASRVTRGPTGELFF. The CDR3 DNA follows: TGTGCCAGCAGAGTAACCAGGGGGCCCACCGGGGAGCTGTTTTTT.